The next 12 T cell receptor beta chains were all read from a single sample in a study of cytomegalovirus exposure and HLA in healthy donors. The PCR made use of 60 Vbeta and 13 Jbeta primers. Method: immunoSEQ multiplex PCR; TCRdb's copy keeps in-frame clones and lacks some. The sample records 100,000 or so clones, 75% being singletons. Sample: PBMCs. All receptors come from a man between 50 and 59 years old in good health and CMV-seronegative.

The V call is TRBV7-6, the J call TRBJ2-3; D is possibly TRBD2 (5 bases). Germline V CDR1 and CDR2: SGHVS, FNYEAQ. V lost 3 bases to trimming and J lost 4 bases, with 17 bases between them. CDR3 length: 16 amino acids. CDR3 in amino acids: CASSFREGSGADTQYF. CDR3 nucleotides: TGTGCCAGCAGCTTCCGGGAAGGTTCCGGGGCAGATACGCAGTATTTT.

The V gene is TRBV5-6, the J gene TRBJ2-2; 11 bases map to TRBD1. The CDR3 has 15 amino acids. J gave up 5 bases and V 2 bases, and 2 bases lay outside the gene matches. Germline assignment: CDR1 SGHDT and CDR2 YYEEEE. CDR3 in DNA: TGTGCCAGCAGCTTTTGGGACAGGGGGACCGGGGAGCTGTTTTTT. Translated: CASSFWDRGTGELFF.

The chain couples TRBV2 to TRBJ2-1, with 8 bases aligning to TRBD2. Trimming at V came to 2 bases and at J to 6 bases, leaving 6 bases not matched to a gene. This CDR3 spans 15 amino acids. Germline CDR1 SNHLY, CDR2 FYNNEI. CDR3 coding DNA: TGTGCCAGCAGTGAAATGGCGGGAGGTAGCAATGAGCAGTTCTTC. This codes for CASSEMAGGSNEQFF.

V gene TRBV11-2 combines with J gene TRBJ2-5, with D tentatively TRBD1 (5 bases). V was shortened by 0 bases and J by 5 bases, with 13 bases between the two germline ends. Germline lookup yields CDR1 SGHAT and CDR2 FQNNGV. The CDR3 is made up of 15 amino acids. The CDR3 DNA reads TGTGCCAGCAGCTTAGAGAGATTAGGGGTTGAGACCCAGTACTTC. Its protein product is CASSLERLGVETQYF.

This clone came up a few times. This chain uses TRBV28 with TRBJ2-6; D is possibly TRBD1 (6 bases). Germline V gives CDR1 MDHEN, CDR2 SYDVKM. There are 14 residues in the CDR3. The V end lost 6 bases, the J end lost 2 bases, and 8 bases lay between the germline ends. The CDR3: CASRNRAGANVLTF. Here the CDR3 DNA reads TGTGCCAGCAGGAACAGGGCTGGGGCCAACGTCCTGACTTTC.

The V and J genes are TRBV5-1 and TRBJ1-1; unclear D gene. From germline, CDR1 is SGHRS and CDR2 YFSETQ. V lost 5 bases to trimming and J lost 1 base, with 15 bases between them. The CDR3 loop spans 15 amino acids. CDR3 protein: CASSSTRARNTEAFF. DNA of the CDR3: TGCGCCAGCAGTTCCACGAGGGCCAGGAACACTGAAGCTTTCTTT.

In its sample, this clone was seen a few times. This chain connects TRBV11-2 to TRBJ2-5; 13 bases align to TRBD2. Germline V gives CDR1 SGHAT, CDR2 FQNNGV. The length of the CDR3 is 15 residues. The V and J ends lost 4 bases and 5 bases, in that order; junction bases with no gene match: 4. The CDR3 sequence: CASSSLAGGQETQYF. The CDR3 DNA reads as TGTGCCAGCAGCTCACTAGCGGGAGGGCAGGAGACCCAGTACTTC.

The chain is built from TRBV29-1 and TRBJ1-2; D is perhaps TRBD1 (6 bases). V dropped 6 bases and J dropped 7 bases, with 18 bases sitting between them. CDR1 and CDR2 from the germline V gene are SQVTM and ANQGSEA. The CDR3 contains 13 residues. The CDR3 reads CSVGTGDRSGYTF. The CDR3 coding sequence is TGCAGCGTGGGCACCGGAGACAGGAGTGGCTACACCTTC.

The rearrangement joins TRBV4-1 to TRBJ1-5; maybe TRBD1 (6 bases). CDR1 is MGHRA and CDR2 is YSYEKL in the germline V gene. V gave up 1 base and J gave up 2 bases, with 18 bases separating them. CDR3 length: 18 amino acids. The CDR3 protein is CASSQGIVRGGRNQPQHF. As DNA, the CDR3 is TGCGCCAGCAGCCAAGGTATCGTCAGAGGGGGTCGCAATCAGCCCCAGCATTTT.

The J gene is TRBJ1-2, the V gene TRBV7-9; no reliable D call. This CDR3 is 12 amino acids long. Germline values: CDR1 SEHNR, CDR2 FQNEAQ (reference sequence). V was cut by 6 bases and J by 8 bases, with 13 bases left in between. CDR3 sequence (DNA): TGTGCCAGCAGTAGGGAAGCGGGGGGCTACACCTTC. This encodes CASSREAGGYTF.

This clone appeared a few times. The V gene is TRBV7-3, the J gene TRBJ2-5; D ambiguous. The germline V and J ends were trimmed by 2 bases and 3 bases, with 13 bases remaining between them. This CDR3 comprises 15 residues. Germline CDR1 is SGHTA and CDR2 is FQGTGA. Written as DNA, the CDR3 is TGTGCCAGCAGCTTATCAGGCAGCAAAAAAGAGACCCAGTACTTC. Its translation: CASSLSGSKKETQYF.

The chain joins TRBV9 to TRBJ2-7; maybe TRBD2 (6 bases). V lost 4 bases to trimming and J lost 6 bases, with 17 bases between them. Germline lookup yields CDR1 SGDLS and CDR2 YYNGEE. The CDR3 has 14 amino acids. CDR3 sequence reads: CASSLTGLHTEQYF. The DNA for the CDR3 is TGTGCCAGCAGCTTAACGGGACTCCACACCGAGCAGTACTTC.